Listed below are T cell receptor beta chains from one sample, sequenced in a study of blood T cells in healthy people across ages. Using its own MiXCR run on the 5' RACE reads, TCRdb lists one record per CDR3 protein. The sample lists 980,000 or so distinct CDR3 sequences, roughly 43% seen once, with roughly 13% in the top ten. The specimen was blood. The source is a young man in good health. The CDR3 runs from the conserved cysteine through the conserved F or W. A D gene is named only where the DNA matches it firmly. Clone size is given for some rows only: seen once, a few or many times, or a class if the clone is expanded.

abundance: -
len: 14
d_gene: TRBD1
v_gene: TRBV29-1
j_gene: TRBJ2-1
CDR3nt: TGCAGCGTATACCGGGACAGGGGTCTTAATGAGCAGTTCTTC
CDR3aa: CSVYRDRGLNEQFF

abundance: -
len: 14
d_gene: -
v_gene: TRBV3-1
j_gene: TRBJ1-1
CDR3nt: TGTGCCAGCAGCCTACAGGGTAGGCTCGGCCTAGCTTTCTTT
CDR3aa: CASSLQGRLGLAFF

abundance: many
len: 15
d_gene: TRBD2
v_gene: TRBV7-2
j_gene: TRBJ2-5
CDR3nt: TGTGCCAGCAGCTTAGTGGGGACTAGCGCCGAGACCCAGTACTTC
CDR3aa: CASSLVGTSAETQYF

abundance: few
len: 12
d_gene: -
v_gene: TRBV2
j_gene: TRBJ1-2
CDR3nt: TGTGCCAGCAGCTCACAGGGAACCGGCTACACCTTC
CDR3aa: CASSSQGTGYTF

abundance: -
len: 13
d_gene: TRBD1
v_gene: TRBV20-1
j_gene: TRBJ2-3
CDR3nt: TGCAGGACAGGGGGCGCTAGCACAGATACGCGGTATTTT
CDR3aa: CRTGGASTDTRYF

abundance: -
len: 14
d_gene: -
v_gene: TRBV6-2/TRBV6-3
j_gene: TRBJ2-5
CDR3nt: TGTGCCAGCAGTAGCCTGGGGGGAACTGAGACCCAGTACTTC
CDR3aa: CASSSLGGTETQYF

abundance: -
len: 14
d_gene: -
v_gene: TRBV12-3/TRBV12-4
j_gene: TRBJ1-1
CDR3nt: TGTGCCAGCAGTTTGCAGAGCGGGAACACTGAAGCTTTCTTT
CDR3aa: CASSLQSGNTEAFF

abundance: -
len: 14
d_gene: -
v_gene: TRBV9
j_gene: TRBJ2-2
CDR3nt: TGTGCCAGCAGCGTAGTAGGTCACACCGGGGAGCTGTTTTTT
CDR3aa: CASSVVGHTGELFF

abundance: -
len: 16
d_gene: -
v_gene: TRBV6-1
j_gene: TRBJ2-1
CDR3nt: TGTGCCAGCAGTGAAGGATCCGGGACGGGCAGCGATGAGCAGTTCTTC
CDR3aa: CASSEGSGTGSDEQFF

abundance: -
len: 16
d_gene: -
v_gene: TRBV5-1
j_gene: TRBJ2-7
CDR3nt: TGCGCCAGCAGCTTGGCAGGGGAAGTTAGCTCCTACGAGCAGTACTTC
CDR3aa: CASSLAGEVSSYEQYF

abundance: -
len: 15
d_gene: -
v_gene: TRBV28
j_gene: TRBJ2-7
CDR3nt: TGTGCCAGCAGCTTTGCCGCGACAGTATACGACGAGCAGTACTTC
CDR3aa: CASSFAATVYDEQYF

abundance: -
len: 14
d_gene: TRBD1
v_gene: TRBV2
j_gene: TRBJ2-5
CDR3nt: TGTGCCAGCAAAGAGGGACAGGGAAAAGAGACCCAGTACTTC
CDR3aa: CASKEGQGKETQYF

abundance: few
len: 16
d_gene: TRBD2
v_gene: TRBV6-6
j_gene: TRBJ2-7
CDR3nt: TGTGCCAGCAGTTACTCATCCAGCGGGAGCTCCTACGAGCAGTACTTC
CDR3aa: CASSYSSSGSSYEQYF

abundance: -
len: 17
d_gene: TRBD1
v_gene: TRBV20-1
j_gene: TRBJ1-4
CDR3nt: TGCAGTGCTAGGACCGGGACAGGGGGGTTAACTAATGAAAAACTGTTTTTT
CDR3aa: CSARTGTGGLTNEKLFF

abundance: -
len: 13
d_gene: -
v_gene: TRBV6-5
j_gene: TRBJ1-1
CDR3nt: TGTGCCAGCAGTTACCGAATAACAGGTGAAGCTTTCTTT
CDR3aa: CASSYRITGEAFF

abundance: -
len: 15
d_gene: TRBD1
v_gene: TRBV20-1
j_gene: TRBJ2-5
CDR3nt: TGCAGTGCTGTGCGGGACAGGGGCTACGGATTGGAGCAGTACTTC
CDR3aa: CSAVRDRGYGLEQYF

abundance: -
len: 16
d_gene: TRBD2
v_gene: TRBV30
j_gene: TRBJ2-3
CDR3nt: TGTGCCTGGGCGTATGGGACTAGCGGGAGCACAGATACGCAGTATTTT
CDR3aa: CAWAYGTSGSTDTQYF

abundance: -
len: 15
d_gene: TRBD1
v_gene: TRBV2
j_gene: TRBJ2-7
CDR3nt: TGTGCCAGCAGTGATTTGGGACAGGGGGTGGACGAGCAGTACTTC
CDR3aa: CASSDLGQGVDEQYF

abundance: -
len: 13
d_gene: -
v_gene: TRBV7-9
j_gene: TRBJ2-5
CDR3nt: TGTGCCAGCAGCTTTGGAGATAAAGAGACCCAGTACTTC
CDR3aa: CASSFGDKETQYF

abundance: -
len: 13
d_gene: -
v_gene: TRBV11-3
j_gene: TRBJ2-5
CDR3nt: TGTGCCAGCAGCTTCCGCCGAAAAGAGACCCAGTACTTC
CDR3aa: CASSFRRKETQYF

abundance: -
len: 15
d_gene: TRBD2
v_gene: TRBV6-4
j_gene: TRBJ2-1
CDR3nt: TGTGCCAGCAGTGACTCGGCTAGCGGGGGGAGCGAACAGTTCTTC
CDR3aa: CASSDSASGGSEQFF

abundance: -
len: 17
d_gene: TRBD1
v_gene: TRBV9
j_gene: TRBJ1-4
CDR3nt: TGTGCCAGCAGCGGTGGGACAGGGGGCAAGGGGAGAGAAAAACTGTTTTTT
CDR3aa: CASSGGTGGKGREKLFF

abundance: -
len: 15
d_gene: -
v_gene: TRBV10-3
j_gene: TRBJ2-5
CDR3nt: TGTGCCATCAGTCAAAACGGCGAGGGAGATAGGGAGCAGTACTTC
CDR3aa: CAISQNGEGDREQYF

abundance: -
len: 13
d_gene: -
v_gene: TRBV12-3/TRBV12-4
j_gene: TRBJ2-3
CDR3nt: TGTGCCAGCAGGAGATTTAGGGCAGATACGCAGTATTTT
CDR3aa: CASRRFRADTQYF

abundance: many
len: 12
d_gene: TRBD2
v_gene: TRBV28
j_gene: TRBJ2-3
CDR3nt: TGTGCCAGCAGCCTGGGACTAGCGGGGCAGTATTTT
CDR3aa: CASSLGLAGQYF

abundance: -
len: 14
d_gene: -
v_gene: TRBV4-1
j_gene: TRBJ1-5
CDR3nt: TGCGCCAGCAGCCAAGGCCTTAATAATCAGCCCCAGCATTTT
CDR3aa: CASSQGLNNQPQHF

abundance: -
len: 13
d_gene: -
v_gene: TRBV13
j_gene: TRBJ2-7
CDR3nt: TGTGCCAGCAGCCCCCGAAAAGCCTACGAGCAGTACTTC
CDR3aa: CASSPRKAYEQYF

abundance: few
len: 13
d_gene: -
v_gene: TRBV7-2
j_gene: TRBJ2-1
CDR3nt: TGTGCCAGCAGTACAGGGACCTACAATGAGCAGTTCTTC
CDR3aa: CASSTGTYNEQFF

abundance: -
len: 15
d_gene: -
v_gene: TRBV21-1
j_gene: TRBJ1-5
CDR3nt: TGTGCCAGCAGCAATCGGGAGAGACGAAGTCAGCCCCAGCATTTT
CDR3aa: CASSNRERRSQPQHF

abundance: -
len: 15
d_gene: TRBD2
v_gene: TRBV12-3/TRBV12-4
j_gene: TRBJ2-7
CDR3nt: TGTGCCAGCAGCGAAAGCGGGGGGAGTTCCTACGAGCAGTACTTC
CDR3aa: CASSESGGSSYEQYF

abundance: few
len: 14
d_gene: TRBD1
v_gene: TRBV11-2
j_gene: TRBJ2-5
CDR3nt: TGTGCCTCCAAAGGGGGGCAGGGGGCGCGAGAGCAGTACTTC
CDR3aa: CASKGGQGAREQYF

abundance: -
len: 16
d_gene: TRBD2
v_gene: TRBV5-1
j_gene: TRBJ2-1
CDR3nt: TGCGCCAGCAGCCCATATAGCGGGGGTACCTACAATGAGCAGTTCTTC
CDR3aa: CASSPYSGGTYNEQFF

abundance: -
len: 16
d_gene: -
v_gene: TRBV6-2/TRBV6-3
j_gene: TRBJ2-7
CDR3nt: TGTGCCAGCAGTTACTCGATCGAAGCCATTCTCTACGAGCAGTACTTC
CDR3aa: CASSYSIEAILYEQYF

abundance: few
len: 15
d_gene: -
v_gene: TRBV5-1
j_gene: TRBJ2-3
CDR3nt: TGCGCCAGCAGCTCAACGGGGTACAGCACAGATACGCAGTATTTT
CDR3aa: CASSSTGYSTDTQYF

abundance: -
len: 12
d_gene: -
v_gene: TRBV20-1
j_gene: TRBJ2-3
CDR3nt: TGCAGTGCTAGAGAGGAAGGGGATACGCAGTATTTT
CDR3aa: CSAREEGDTQYF

abundance: few
len: 15
d_gene: TRBD2
v_gene: TRBV29-1
j_gene: TRBJ2-1
CDR3nt: TGCAGCGTTGAGGGGGAAGGCGGGGGGGTAAATGAGCAGTTCTTC
CDR3aa: CSVEGEGGGVNEQFF

abundance: -
len: 13
d_gene: TRBD1
v_gene: TRBV7-9
j_gene: TRBJ2-7
CDR3nt: TGTGCCAGCAGCTTTCAGGGGGTCCACGAGCAGTACTTC
CDR3aa: CASSFQGVHEQYF

abundance: -
len: 17
d_gene: TRBD2
v_gene: TRBV20-1
j_gene: TRBJ2-5
CDR3nt: TGCAGTGCTCTAAGGACTAGCGGGGGGGTGGGGCAAGAGACCCAGTACTTC
CDR3aa: CSALRTSGGVGQETQYF

abundance: -
len: 15
d_gene: -
v_gene: TRBV6-2/TRBV6-3
j_gene: TRBJ2-7
CDR3nt: TGTGCCAGCAGACATCGGACGGGAAGCTCCTACGAGCAGTACTTC
CDR3aa: CASRHRTGSSYEQYF

abundance: -
len: 15
d_gene: TRBD1
v_gene: TRBV12-3/TRBV12-4
j_gene: TRBJ2-7
CDR3nt: TGTGCCAGCGGTAACAGGGGATTAGGCTCCTACGGGCAGTACTTC
CDR3aa: CASGNRGLGSYGQYF

abundance: -
len: 16
d_gene: -
v_gene: TRBV6-2/TRBV6-3
j_gene: TRBJ2-4
CDR3nt: TGTGCCAGCATGGCTCGCCAAAGGATCGCCAAAAACATTCAGTACTTC
CDR3aa: CASMARQRIAKNIQYF

abundance: -
len: 12
d_gene: -
v_gene: TRBV20-1
j_gene: TRBJ2-1
CDR3nt: TGCAGTGCTAGAGCAATAGGCCATGAGCAGTTCTTC
CDR3aa: CSARAIGHEQFF

abundance: once
len: 17
d_gene: -
v_gene: TRBV4-2
j_gene: TRBJ2-6
CDR3nt: TGTGCCAGCAGCCAAGAAGTTAAGGGCTCTGGGGCCAACGTCCTGACTTTC
CDR3aa: CASSQEVKGSGANVLTF

abundance: -
len: 15
d_gene: TRBD1
v_gene: TRBV2
j_gene: TRBJ2-2
CDR3nt: TGTGCCGTACCTACCGGGACAGAGAACACCGGGGAGCTGTTTTTT
CDR3aa: CAVPTGTENTGELFF

abundance: -
len: 15
d_gene: TRBD1
v_gene: TRBV28
j_gene: TRBJ1-2
CDR3nt: TGTGCCAGCAGTTCGATCTCGGACAGGGGCGATGGCTACACCTTC
CDR3aa: CASSSISDRGDGYTF

abundance: -
len: 16
d_gene: TRBD1
v_gene: TRBV4-1
j_gene: TRBJ1-1
CDR3nt: TGCGCCAGCAGCCAAGAGGGACAGGGGGTGGGCACTGAAGCTTTCTTT
CDR3aa: CASSQEGQGVGTEAFF

abundance: -
len: 12
d_gene: -
v_gene: TRBV5-1
j_gene: TRBJ2-5
CDR3nt: TGCACCAGCAGCCTAGACCAAGAGACCCAGTACTTC
CDR3aa: CTSSLDQETQYF

abundance: -
len: 17
d_gene: -
v_gene: TRBV21-1
j_gene: TRBJ2-1
CDR3nt: TGTGCCAGCAGCGGGCAGCAGCGGGGGCCTTCCCCTCCTGAGCAGTTCTTC
CDR3aa: CASSGQQRGPSPPEQFF

abundance: -
len: 17
d_gene: -
v_gene: TRBV20-1
j_gene: TRBJ1-6
CDR3nt: TGCAGTGCCCCTATCAAGATTGGGAGGGAATATAATTCACCCCTCCACTTT
CDR3aa: CSAPIKIGREYNSPLHF

abundance: -
len: 14
d_gene: -
v_gene: TRBV20-1
j_gene: TRBJ1-2
CDR3nt: TGCAGTGCTAGAGATTACGGACAGTCCTATGGCTACACCTTC
CDR3aa: CSARDYGQSYGYTF

abundance: -
len: 15
d_gene: TRBD2
v_gene: TRBV3-1
j_gene: TRBJ2-1
CDR3nt: TGTGCCAGCAGACCTGGGACTAGCGGGGGGTATGAGCAGTTCTTC
CDR3aa: CASRPGTSGGYEQFF

abundance: -
len: 12
d_gene: -
v_gene: TRBV12-3/TRBV12-4
j_gene: TRBJ2-5
CDR3nt: TGTGCCAGCAGTCCTCCCGGGAGTGGGCAGTACTTC
CDR3aa: CASSPPGSGQYF

abundance: -
len: 14
d_gene: TRBD1
v_gene: TRBV12-3/TRBV12-4
j_gene: TRBJ1-2
CDR3nt: TGTGCCAGCACCGCACCAGGGGGAGGGCATGGCTACACCTTC
CDR3aa: CASTAPGGGHGYTF

abundance: -
len: 15
d_gene: TRBD1
v_gene: TRBV28
j_gene: TRBJ2-1
CDR3nt: TGTGCCAGCAGTCCAGGGGACAGGGTTATTCATGAGCAGTTCTTC
CDR3aa: CASSPGDRVIHEQFF

abundance: -
len: 17
d_gene: TRBD2
v_gene: TRBV28
j_gene: TRBJ2-3
CDR3nt: TGTGCCAGCAGTTTATTGGGAGCGGGACTTAGCACAGATACGCAGTATTTT
CDR3aa: CASSLLGAGLSTDTQYF